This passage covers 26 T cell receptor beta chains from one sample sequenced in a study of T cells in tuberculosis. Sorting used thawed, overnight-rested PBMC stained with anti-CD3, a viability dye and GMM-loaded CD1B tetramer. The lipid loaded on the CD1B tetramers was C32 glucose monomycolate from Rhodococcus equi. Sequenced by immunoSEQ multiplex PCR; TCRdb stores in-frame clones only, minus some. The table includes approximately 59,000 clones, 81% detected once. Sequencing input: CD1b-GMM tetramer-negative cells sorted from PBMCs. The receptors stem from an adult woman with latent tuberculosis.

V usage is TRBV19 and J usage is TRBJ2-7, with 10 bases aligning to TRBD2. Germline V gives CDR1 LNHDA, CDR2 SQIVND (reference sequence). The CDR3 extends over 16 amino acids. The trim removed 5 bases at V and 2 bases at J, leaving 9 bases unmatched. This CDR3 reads CASSALAGDMTYEQYF. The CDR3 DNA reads TGTGCCAGTAGTGCTCTAGCGGGAGATATGACCTACGAGCAGTACTTC. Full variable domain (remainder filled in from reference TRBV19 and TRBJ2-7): DGGITQSPKYLFRKEGQNVTLSCEQNLNHDAMYWYRQDPGQGLRLIYYSQIVNDFQKGDIAEGYSVSREKKESFPLTVTSAQKNPTAFYLCASSALAGDMTYEQYFGPGTRLTVT.

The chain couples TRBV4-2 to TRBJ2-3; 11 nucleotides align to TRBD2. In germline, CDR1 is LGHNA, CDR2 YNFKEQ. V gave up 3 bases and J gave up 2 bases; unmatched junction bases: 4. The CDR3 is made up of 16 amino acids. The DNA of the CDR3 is TGTGCCAGCAGCCACGGGACTAGCGGAAACACAGATACGCAGTATTTT. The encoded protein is CASSHGTSGNTDTQYF.

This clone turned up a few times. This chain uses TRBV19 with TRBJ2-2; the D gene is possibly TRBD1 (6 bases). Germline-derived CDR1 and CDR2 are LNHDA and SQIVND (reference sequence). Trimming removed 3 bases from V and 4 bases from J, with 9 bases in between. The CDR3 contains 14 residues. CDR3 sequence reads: CASSIDRRTGELFF. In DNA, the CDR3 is TGTGCCAGTAGTATTGACAGGCGCACCGGGGAGCTGTTTTTT.

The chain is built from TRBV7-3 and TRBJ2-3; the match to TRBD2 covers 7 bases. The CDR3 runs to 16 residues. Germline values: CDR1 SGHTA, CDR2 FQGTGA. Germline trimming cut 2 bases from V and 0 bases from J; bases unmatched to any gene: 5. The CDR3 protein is CASSLGGRGSTDTQYF. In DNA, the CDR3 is TGTGCCAGCAGCTTAGGAGGGCGGGGGAGCACAGATACGCAGTATTTT.

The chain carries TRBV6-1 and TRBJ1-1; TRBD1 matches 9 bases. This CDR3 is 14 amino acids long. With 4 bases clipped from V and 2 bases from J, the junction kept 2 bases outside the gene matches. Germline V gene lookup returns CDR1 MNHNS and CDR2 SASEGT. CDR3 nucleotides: TGTGCCAGCAGTGCGGACAGGGGAAACACTGAAGCTTTCTTT. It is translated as CASSADRGNTEAFF.

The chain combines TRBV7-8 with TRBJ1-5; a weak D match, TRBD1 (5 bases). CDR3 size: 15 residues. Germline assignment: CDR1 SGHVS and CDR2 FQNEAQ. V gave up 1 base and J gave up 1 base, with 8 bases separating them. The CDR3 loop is CASSLVEGSNQPQHF. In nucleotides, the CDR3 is TGTGCCAGCAGCTTAGTGGAGGGGAGCAATCAGCCCCAGCATTTT.

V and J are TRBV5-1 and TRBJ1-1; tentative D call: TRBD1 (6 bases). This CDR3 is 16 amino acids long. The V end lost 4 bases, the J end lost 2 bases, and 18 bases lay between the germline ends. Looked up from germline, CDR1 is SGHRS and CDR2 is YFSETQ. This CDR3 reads CASSPREGGLNTEAFF. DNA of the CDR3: TGCGCCAGCAGCCCCCGGGAGGGGGGACTAAACACTGAAGCTTTCTTT.

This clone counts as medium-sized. DNA of the CDR3: TGTGCCAGCAGAACCGGGACTTCTAGGGACCACTCACCCCTCCACTTT. Encoded protein: CASRTGTSRDHSPLHF. The chain employs TRBV5-6 and TRBJ1-6; possibly TRBD1 for D (5 bases). This CDR3 spans 16 amino acids. Germline CDR1 reads SGHDT; CDR2 reads YYEEEE. Trimming took 5 bases from V and 10 from J, leaving 22 bases between them.

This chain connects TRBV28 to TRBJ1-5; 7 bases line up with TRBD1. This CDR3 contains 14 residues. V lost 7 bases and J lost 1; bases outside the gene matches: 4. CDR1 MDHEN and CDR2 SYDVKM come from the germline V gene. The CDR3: CASTLGQSNQPQHF. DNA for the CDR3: TGTGCCAGCACCCTGGGACAGAGCAATCAGCCCCAGCATTTT.

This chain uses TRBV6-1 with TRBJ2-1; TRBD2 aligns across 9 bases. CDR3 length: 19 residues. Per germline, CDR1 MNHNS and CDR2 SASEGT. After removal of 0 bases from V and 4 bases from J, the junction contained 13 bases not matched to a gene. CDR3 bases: TGTGCCAGCAGTGAAGCGACAGTAGCGGGGGAAGGTCGGTACAATGAGCAGTTCTTC. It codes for CASSEATVAGEGRYNEQFF.

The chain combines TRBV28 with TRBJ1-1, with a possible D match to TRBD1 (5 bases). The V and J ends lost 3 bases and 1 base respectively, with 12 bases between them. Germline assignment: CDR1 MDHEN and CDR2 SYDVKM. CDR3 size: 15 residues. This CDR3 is CASSFTGVGNTEAFF. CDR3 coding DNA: TGTGCCAGCAGTTTTACAGGTGTAGGGAACACTGAAGCTTTCTTT.

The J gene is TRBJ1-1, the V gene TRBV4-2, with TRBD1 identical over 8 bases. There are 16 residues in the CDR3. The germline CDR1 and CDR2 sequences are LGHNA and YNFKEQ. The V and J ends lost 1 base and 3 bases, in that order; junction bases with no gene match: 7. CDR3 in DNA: TGTGCCAGCAGCCAAGCGACCCAGGGGGCCCACACTGAAGCTTTCTTT. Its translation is CASSQATQGAHTEAFF.

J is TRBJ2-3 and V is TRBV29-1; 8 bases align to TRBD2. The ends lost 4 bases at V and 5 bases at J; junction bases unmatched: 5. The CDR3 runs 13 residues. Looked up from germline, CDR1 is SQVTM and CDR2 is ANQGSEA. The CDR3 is CSVVLAAGDTQYF. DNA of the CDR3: TGCAGCGTTGTACTAGCGGCTGGAGATACGCAGTATTTT.

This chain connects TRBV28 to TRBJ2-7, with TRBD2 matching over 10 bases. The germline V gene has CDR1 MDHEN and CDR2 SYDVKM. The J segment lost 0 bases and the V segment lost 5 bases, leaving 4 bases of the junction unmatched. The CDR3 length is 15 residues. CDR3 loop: CASSLRTSGSYEQYF. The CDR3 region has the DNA TGTGCCAGCAGTCTCCGGACTAGCGGCTCCTACGAGCAGTACTTC.

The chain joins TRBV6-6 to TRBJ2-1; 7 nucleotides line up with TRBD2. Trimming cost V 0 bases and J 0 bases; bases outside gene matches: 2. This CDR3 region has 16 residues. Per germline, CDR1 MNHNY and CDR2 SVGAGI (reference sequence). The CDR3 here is CASSYSGGSSYNEQFF. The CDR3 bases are TGTGCCAGCAGTTACTCGGGGGGGAGCTCCTACAATGAGCAGTTCTTC.

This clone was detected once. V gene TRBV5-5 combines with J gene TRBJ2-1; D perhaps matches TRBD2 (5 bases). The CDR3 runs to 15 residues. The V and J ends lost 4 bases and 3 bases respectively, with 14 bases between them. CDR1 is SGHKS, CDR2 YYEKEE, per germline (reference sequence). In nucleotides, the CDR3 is TGTGCCAGCAGCCCGAGGGAACAAGACTACAATGAGCAGTTCTTC. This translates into CASSPREQDYNEQFF.

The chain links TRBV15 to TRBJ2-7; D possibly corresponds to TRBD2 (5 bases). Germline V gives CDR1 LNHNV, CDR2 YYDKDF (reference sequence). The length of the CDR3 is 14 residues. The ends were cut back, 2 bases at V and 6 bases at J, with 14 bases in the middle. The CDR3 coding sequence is TGTGCCACCAGCAGACGGGCCGGGGTCCCCGAGCAGTACTTC. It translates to CATSRRAGVPEQYF. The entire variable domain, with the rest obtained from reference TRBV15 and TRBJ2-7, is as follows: DAMVIQNPRYQVTQFGKPVTLSCSQTLNHNVMYWYQQKSSQAPKLLFHYYDKDFNNEADTPDNFQSRRPNTSFCFLDIRSPGLGDTAMYLCATSRRAGVPEQYFGPGTRLTVT.

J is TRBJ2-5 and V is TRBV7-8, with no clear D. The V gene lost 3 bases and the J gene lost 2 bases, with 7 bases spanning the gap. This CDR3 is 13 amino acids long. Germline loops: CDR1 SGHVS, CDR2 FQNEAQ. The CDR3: CASSFRIQETQYF. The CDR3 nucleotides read TGTGCCAGCAGCTTCCGTATTCAAGAGACCCAGTACTTC.

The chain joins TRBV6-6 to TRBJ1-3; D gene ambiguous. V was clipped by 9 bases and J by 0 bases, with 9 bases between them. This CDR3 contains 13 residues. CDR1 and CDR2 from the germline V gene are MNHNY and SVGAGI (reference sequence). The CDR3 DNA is TGTGCCAGTTGGGAGAACTCTGGAAACACCATATATTTT. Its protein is CASWENSGNTIYF.

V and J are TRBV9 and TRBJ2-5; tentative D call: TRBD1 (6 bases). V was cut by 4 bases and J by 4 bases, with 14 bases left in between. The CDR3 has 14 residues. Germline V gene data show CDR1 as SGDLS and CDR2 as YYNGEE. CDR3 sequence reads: CASSRQVGRETQYF. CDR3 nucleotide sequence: TGTGCCAGCAGCAGACAGGTGGGGCGAGAGACCCAGTACTTC.

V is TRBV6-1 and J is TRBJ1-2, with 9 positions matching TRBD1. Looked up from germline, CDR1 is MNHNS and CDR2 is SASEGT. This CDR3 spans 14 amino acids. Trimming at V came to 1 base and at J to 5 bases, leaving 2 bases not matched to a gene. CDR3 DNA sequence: TGTGCCAGCAGTGAAGACAGGGGGCGGTATGGCTACACCTTC. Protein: CASSEDRGRYGYTF.

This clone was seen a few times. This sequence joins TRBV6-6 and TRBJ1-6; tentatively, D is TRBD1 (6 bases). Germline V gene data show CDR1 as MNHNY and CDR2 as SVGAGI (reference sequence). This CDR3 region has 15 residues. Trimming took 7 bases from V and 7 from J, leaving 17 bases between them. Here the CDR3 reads CASNRNRVRNSPLHF. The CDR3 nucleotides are TGTGCCAGCAATCGGAACAGGGTCAGGAATTCACCCCTCCACTTT.

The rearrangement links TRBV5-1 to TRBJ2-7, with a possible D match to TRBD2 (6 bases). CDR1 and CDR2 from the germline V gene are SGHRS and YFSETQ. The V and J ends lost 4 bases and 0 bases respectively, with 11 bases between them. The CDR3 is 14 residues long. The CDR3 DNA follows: TGCGCCAGCAGCAGGGGACTCAGCTCCTACGAGCAGTACTTC. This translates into CASSRGLSSYEQYF.

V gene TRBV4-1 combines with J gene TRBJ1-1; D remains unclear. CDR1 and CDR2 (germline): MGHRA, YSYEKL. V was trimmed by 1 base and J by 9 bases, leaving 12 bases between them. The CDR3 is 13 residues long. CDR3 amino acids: CASSQAVLQKAFF. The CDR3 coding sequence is TGCGCCAGCAGCCAAGCTGTCTTACAGAAAGCTTTCTTT.

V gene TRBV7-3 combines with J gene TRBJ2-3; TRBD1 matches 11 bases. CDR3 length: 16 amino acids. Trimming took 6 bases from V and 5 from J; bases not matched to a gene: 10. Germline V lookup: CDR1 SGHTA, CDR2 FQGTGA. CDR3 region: CASSFTGQGVGDTQYF. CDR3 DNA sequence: TGTGCCAGCAGTTTTACGGGACAGGGGGTTGGAGATACGCAGTATTTT. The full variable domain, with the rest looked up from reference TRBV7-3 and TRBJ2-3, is GAGVSQTPSNKVTEKGKYVELRCDPISGHTALYWYRQSLGQGPEFLIYFQGTGAADDSGLPNDRFFAVRPEGSVSTLKIQRTERGDSAVYLCASSFTGQGVGDTQYFGPGTRLTVL.

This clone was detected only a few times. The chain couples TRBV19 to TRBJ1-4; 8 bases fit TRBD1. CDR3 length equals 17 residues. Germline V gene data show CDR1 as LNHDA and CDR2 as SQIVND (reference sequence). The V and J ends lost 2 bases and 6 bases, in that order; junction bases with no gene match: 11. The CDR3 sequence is CASSIYPGQDGDEKLFF. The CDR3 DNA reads TGTGCCAGTAGTATATACCCGGGACAGGATGGGGATGAAAAACTGTTTTTT. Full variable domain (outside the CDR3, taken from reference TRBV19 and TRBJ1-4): DGGITQSPKYLFRKEGQNVTLSCEQNLNHDAMYWYRQDPGQGLRLIYYSQIVNDFQKGDIAEGYSVSREKKESFPLTVTSAQKNPTAFYLCASSIYPGQDGDEKLFFGSGTQLSVL.